This TCR beta chain is drawn from a study of T cells in localized non-small cell lung cancer. The repertoire was sequenced with immunoSEQ multiplex PCR; TCRdb's copy has only in-frame clones and lacks some. This table has approximately 37,000 clones, roughly 86% appearing once. The study, taken as a whole, reports: Maximal T cell clonality occurred in uninvolved adjacent lung, with tumor ranking below it. Multi-region tumor sequencing was not done, so intratumor heterogeneity could not be excluded.

This clone is categorized as medium-sized (0.01 to 0.1%). The antigen is unknown. The CDR3 consists of 13 residues. The V segment lost 9 bases and the J segment 1 base; nucleotides outside the gene matches: 5. The germline gives CDR1 SNHLY, CDR2 FYNNEI. This clonotype was obtained from a man aged 18 to 49 with stage I lung adenocarcinoma. Sequences were derived from peripheral blood, sampled before any cancer treatment. The chain is built from TRBV2 and TRBJ2-7; 8 bases are a match to TRBD1. The chain's CDR3 is CASGQGRSYEQYF. The CDR3 nucleotides are TGTGCCAGTGGACAGGGTAGGTCCTACGAGCAGTACTTC.